This T cell receptor beta chain was retrieved from a study of spatial heterogeneity in lung cancer. Study-level information: Each distinct TCR and UMI combination averaged more than ten appearances in raw reads. Study results and caveats: Expanded TCR counts, ubiquitous and regional, correlated respectively with ubiquitous and regional nonsynonymous mutation counts. One measure, the expanded intratumoral alpha and beta TCR count, tracked tumor mutation counts.

CDR1 is GTSNPN, CDR2 SVGIG, per germline (reference sequence). Trimming removed 5 bases from V and 0 bases from J; junction bases left unmatched: 2. The CDR3 runs 13 residues. Documented time point: sample taken at primary tumor resection. The donors, fewer than 95 patients with untreated early-stage non-small cell lung cancer, provided the samples. MiXCR, run by TCRdb on the 5' RACE reads, gives a single entry per CDR3 protein. The sample lists a few thousand distinct CDR3 sequences, roughly 30% occurring once. Turning to this clonotype: The antigen is unknown.

The source was lung tumor tissue, collected at surgery. The sequence was obtained from a female donor with early-stage non-small cell lung cancer. The V and J genes are TRBV30 and TRBJ2-3; 7 bases line up with TRBD2. The CDR3 DNA reads TGTGCCTGGGGGGGGGGAAGCACAGATACGCAGTATTTT. This sequence encodes CAWGGGSTDTQYF.